The 14 T cell receptor beta chains reported below all come from one sample, sequenced in a study of beta chain features in type 1 diabetes (dated by TCRdb to 2016 to 2019). What the study reported, not specific to this receptor: A moderate but significant shortening of TCRB CDR3 length was observed in type 1 diabetes patients in all four CD4+ subsets.

These TCRs are of unknown antigen specificity. To prepare the library, the immunoSEQ multiplex PCR assay was applied. The entire amount of isolated RNA was reverse transcribed using the High Capacity cDNA Reverse Transcription Kit, so the sequenced TCRB transcripts were expressed ones. In TCRdb, the immuneACCESS table is reduced to in-frame sequences with V and J assigned. These tables do not hold every clone; where another copy was compared, an unresolved V gene accounts for under half, and the others remain unexplained. The sample table holds some 700,000 clones, of which roughly an eighth were seen once. The top ten hold less than 0.025% of the sample. The sequencing sample was made of naive CD4+ T cells from blood. Explained via the paper, the cell subset or site label denotes: true naive CD4+ T cells. The receptor source for this set is a man younger than 35 with type 1 diabetes.

The chain joins TRBV18 to TRBJ2-7, with TRBD2 matching over 10 bases. V was clipped by 0 bases and J by 10 bases; unmatched bases: 3. The germline V gene has CDR1 KGHSH and CDR2 LQKENI. The CDR3 consists of 13 residues. The DNA of the CDR3 is TGTGCCAGCTCACCACCGGGGACTAGCGTTCAGTACTTC. The encoded protein is CASSPPGTSVQYF.

J is TRBJ1-4 and V is TRBV2; D is possibly TRBD1 (5 bases). From germline, CDR1 is SNHLY and CDR2 FYNNEI. V lost 6 bases, J lost 8 bases, and 19 bases lay in between. The length of the CDR3 is 15 residues. Here the CDR3 reads CASSAVGTPGEKLFF. DNA of the CDR3: TGTGCCAGCAGCGCTGTGGGGACCCCAGGGGAAAAACTGTTTTTT.

V usage is TRBV13 and J usage is TRBJ1-2; D is uncertain. In germline, CDR1 is PRHDT, CDR2 FYEKMQ (reference sequence). V gave up 4 bases and J gave up 3 bases, with 12 bases separating them. The CDR3 sequence is 14 residues long. The DNA for the CDR3 is TGTGCCAGCAGCTCCTCTACGGGATACTATGGCTACACCTTC. This translates into CASSSSTGYYGYTF.

The chain has TRBV30 and TRBJ1-1, with 8 bases matching TRBD1. The CDR3 runs to 17 residues. Trimming cost V 3 bases and J 1 base; bases outside gene matches: 13. Germline values: CDR1 GTSNPN, CDR2 SVGIG (reference sequence). The CDR3 coding sequence is TGTGCCTGGAGCACACCCAGGGGGCGCCGAGGGAACACTGAAGCTTTCTTT. This encodes CAWSTPRGRRGNTEAFF.

DNA for the CDR3: TGTGCCATCAGTGAAGGCACGACGGATAATTCACCCCTCCACTTT. Encoded protein: CAISEGTTDNSPLHF. The chain carries TRBV10-3 and TRBJ1-6; D gene unclear. V dropped 3 bases and J dropped 5 bases, with 11 bases sitting between them. The CDR3 length is 15 residues. Germline V gene data show CDR1 as ENHRY and CDR2 as SYGVKD.

This clone was found a few times. V gene TRBV4-1 combines with J gene TRBJ1-2; tentative D call: TRBD1 (5 bases). This CDR3 contains 13 residues. The germline V gene has CDR1 MGHRA and CDR2 YSYEKL. Trimming stripped 5 bases from V and 4 bases from J, with 11 bases between. The CDR3 DNA reads as TGCGCCAGCAGCAGGGACCAACTCTATGGCTACACCTTC. Protein: CASSRDQLYGYTF.

This chain uses TRBV4-1 with TRBJ1-5; 8 bases line up with TRBD1. Per germline, CDR1 MGHRA and CDR2 YSYEKL. With V trimmed by 0 bases and J by 3 bases, 10 bases remained unmatched. The CDR3 runs to 18 residues. The CDR3 region is CASSQEAAGQVLNQPQHF. DNA for the CDR3: TGCGCCAGCAGCCAAGAGGCGGCGGGACAGGTACTCAATCAGCCCCAGCATTTT.

This clone was recorded a few times. The chain carries TRBV6-5 and TRBJ1-4, with TRBD1 matching 7 bases. Germline V gene sequence: CDR1 MNHEY, CDR2 SVGAGI. The CDR3 loop spans 13 amino acids. The junction had 0 bases not matched to a gene; V was cut back by 0 bases and J by 8 bases. The CDR3 reads CASSYSRGEKLFF. CDR3 bases: TGTGCCAGCAGTTACTCCAGGGGGGAAAAACTGTTTTTT.

This clone has just a few counts. The V call is TRBV29-1, the J call TRBJ1-1; D is unresolved. Germline assignment: CDR1 SQVTM and CDR2 ANQGSEA. CDR3 length: 13 residues. The V end was cut by 8 bases, the J end by 2 bases, with 15 bases between. Here the CDR3 DNA reads TGCAGCACCTCGGGATACCTAAACACTGAAGCTTTCTTT. Encoded protein: CSTSGYLNTEAFF.

The chain links TRBV6-5 to TRBJ2-6; no definite D call. Germline-derived CDR1 and CDR2 are MNHEY and SVGAGI. CDR3 length equals 14 residues. V lost 4 bases and J lost 7, with 11 bases in between. DNA of the CDR3: TGTGCCAGCAGTTCCGCCCGTGGCGCCAACGTCCTGACTTTC. Protein sequence: CASSSARGANVLTF.

The sample holds a few counts of this clone. The chain carries TRBV4-2 and TRBJ1-5, with D perhaps TRBD1 (5 bases). Trimming cost V 3 bases and J 1 base, with 10 bases left between them. Germline V gives CDR1 LGHNA, CDR2 YNFKEQ. The CDR3 contains 15 residues. CDR3 protein: CASSQGEASNQPQHF. CDR3 nucleotides: TGTGCCAGCAGCCAGGGGGAAGCGAGCAATCAGCCCCAGCATTTT.

This clone appeared a few times. This sequence joins TRBV9 and TRBJ1-2; 7 bases map to TRBD1. The germline gives CDR1 SGDLS, CDR2 YYNGEE. The CDR3 is 14 residues long. V lost 7 bases, J lost 4 bases, and 10 bases stayed unmatched. The CDR3 sequence is CASVRTGDSYGYTF. CDR3 coding DNA: TGTGCCAGCGTCCGGACAGGCGATTCCTATGGCTACACCTTC.

The chain recombines TRBV7-9 with TRBJ1-1; no definite D call. Germline-derived CDR1 and CDR2 are SEHNR and FQNEAQ (reference sequence). This CDR3 has 12 amino acids. Trimming removed 1 base from V and 9 bases from J, with 9 bases in between. The CDR3 region has the DNA TGTGCCAGCAGCTTAGACAGAAACAAAGCTTTCTTT. It yields the protein CASSLDRNKAFF.

This clone showed up just a few times. The V call is TRBV25-1, the J call TRBJ1-2; D possibly corresponds to TRBD1 (5 bases). Trimming stripped 3 bases from V and 6 bases from J, with 11 bases between. Germline CDR1 reads MGHDK; CDR2 reads SYGVNS. The CDR3 is 13 residues long. The CDR3: CASSDWGENGYTF. CDR3 bases: TGTGCCAGCAGTGACTGGGGCGAAAATGGCTACACCTTC.